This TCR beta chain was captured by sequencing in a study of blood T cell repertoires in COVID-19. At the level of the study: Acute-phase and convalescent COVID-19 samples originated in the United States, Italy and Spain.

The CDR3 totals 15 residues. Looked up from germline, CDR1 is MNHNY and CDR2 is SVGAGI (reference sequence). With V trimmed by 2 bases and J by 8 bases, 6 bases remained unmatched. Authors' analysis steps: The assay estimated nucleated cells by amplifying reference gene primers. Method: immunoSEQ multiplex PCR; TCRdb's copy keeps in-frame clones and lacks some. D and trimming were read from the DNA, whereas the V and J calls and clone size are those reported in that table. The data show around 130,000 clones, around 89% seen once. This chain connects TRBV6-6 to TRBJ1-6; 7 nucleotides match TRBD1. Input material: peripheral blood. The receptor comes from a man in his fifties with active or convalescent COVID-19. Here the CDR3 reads CASSYRAGGHSPLHF. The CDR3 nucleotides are TGTGCCAGCAGTTACCGGGCAGGGGGTCATTCACCCCTCCACTTT.